These 27 T cell receptor beta chains came from one sample sequenced in a study of blood T cells in healthy people across ages. Using a J-beta primer mix together with a sample-barcoded 5' primer, a second PCR was run for about 6 to 11 cycles. TCRdb re-analysed the 5' RACE reads in MiXCR, keeping a single row per CDR3 protein. The repertoire consists of about 770,000 distinct CDR3 sequences, with 40% to 50% occurring once and the leading ten covering around 18%. Sequenced: blood. The receptor source for this set is a man aged 55 to 69 in good health.

This clonotype was counted between two and nine times. The DNA for the CDR3 is TGTGCCATCAGTGGGACAGGGGCTCAAGAGACCCAGTACTTC. This gives the protein CAISGTGAQETQYF. V and J are TRBV10-3 and TRBJ2-5, with 9 bases matching TRBD1. The CDR3 runs to 14 residues. The germline V gene encodes CDR1 ENHRY and CDR2 SYGVKD. J gave up 2 bases and V 4 bases, and 2 bases lay outside the gene matches.

This sequence joins TRBV20-1 and TRBJ1-2; D may be TRBD1 (5 bases). Trimming cost V 1 base and J 2 bases, with 26 bases left between them. This CDR3 has 19 residues. The germline V gene has CDR1 DFQATT and CDR2 SNEGSKA (reference sequence). CDR3 nucleotide sequence: TGCAGTGCTAGAGGGACAAATCTTCGGGACCCACGATCGAACTATGGCTACACCTTC. As protein: CSARGTNLRDPRSNYGYTF.

The chain employs TRBV24-1 and TRBJ2-5; D unclear. Trimming left V 3 bases short and J 11 bases short, with 12 bases between. The CDR3 sequence is 12 residues long. The germline CDR1 and CDR2 sequences are KGHDR and SFDVKD. CDR3 sequence: CATSDIGRVQYF. DNA of the CDR3: TGTGCCACCAGTGATATCGGAAGAGTTCAGTACTTC.

This clonotype has just a few counts. This chain uses TRBV5-1 with TRBJ2-3; TRBD2 might be the D (5 bases). With 4 bases removed from V and 1 base from J, the gap between germline ends came to 10 bases. CDR3 length: 14 residues. Per germline, CDR1 SGHRS and CDR2 YFSETQ. The CDR3: CASSEGVGTDTQYF. CDR3 DNA sequence: TGCGCCAGCAGCGAGGGTGTAGGCACAGATACGCAGTATTTT.

The sample holds many counts of this clonotype. The chain links TRBV21-1 to TRBJ1-4. TRBV21-1 is recorded as a pseudogene. The CDR3 spans 15 residues. As DNA, the CDR3 is TGTGCCAGCAGCAAAGCCGGGAGGATTAATGAAAAACTGTTTTTT. Translation: CASSKAGRINEKLFF.

On this clonotype: Mismatch with germline at one junction end may stem from a read error. This chain uses TRBV7-2 with TRBJ2-1, with D perhaps being TRBD1 or TRBD2 (5 bases each). The germline V gene encodes CDR1 SGHTA and CDR2 FQGNSA. The CDR3 is 15 residues long. The CDR3 region has the DNA TGTGCCAGCAGCTTAGTAGGGACCTCAGGGAATGAGCAGGTCTTC. Amino acid sequence: CASSLVGTSGNEQVF.

The V gene is TRBV12-3 or TRBV12-4, the J gene TRBJ2-1; 10 bases are shared with TRBD2. V lost 2 bases and J lost 5; bases outside the gene matches: 6. There are 16 residues in the CDR3. The CDR3 spells CASSLTTSGRNNEQFF. DNA for the CDR3: TGTGCCAGCAGTTTAACGACTAGCGGGCGGAACAATGAGCAGTTCTTC.

There are a few counts of this clonotype. The chain is built from TRBV28 and TRBJ2-7; 7 nucleotides match TRBD1. CDR1 is MDHEN, CDR2 SYDVKM, per germline. J lost 2 bases, V lost 0 bases, and 7 bases had no gene match. The CDR3 covers 16 residues. CDR3 in amino acids: CASSLWEGGKTYEQYF. In nucleotides, the CDR3 is TGTGCCAGCAGTTTATGGGAAGGGGGCAAAACCTACGAGCAGTACTTC. Full variable domain (missing parts from reference TRBV28 and TRBJ2-7): DVKVTQSSRYLVKRTGEKVFLECVQDMDHENMFWYRQDPGLGLRLIYFSYDVKMKEKGDIPEGYSVSREKKERFSLILESASTNQTSMYLCASSLWEGGKTYEQYFGPGTRLTVT.

The chain uses TRBV10-3 and TRBJ1-1; D not resolved. CDR1 is ENHRY, CDR2 SYGVKD, per germline. CDR3 length: 13 residues. V lost 0 bases to trimming and J lost 4 bases, with 6 bases between them. The DNA for the CDR3 is TGTGCCATCAGTGAGTCGAAAGGCACTGAAGCTTTCTTT. It encodes CAISESKGTEAFF.

This rearrangement joins TRBV6-5 to TRBJ1-1; no clear D. V gave up 4 bases and J gave up 5 bases, with 20 bases separating them. Germline lookup yields CDR1 MNHEY and CDR2 SVGAGI. The CDR3 runs 16 residues. The CDR3 DNA follows: TGTGCCAGCAGTTCCCCCTTTGCGGGGATGAGGACTGAAGCTTTCTTT. Protein: CASSSPFAGMRTEAFF.

The rearrangement links TRBV7-3 to TRBJ2-2; a possible D gene is TRBD1 (6 bases). V was pared by 3 bases and J by 6 bases, with 11 bases between. CDR1 and CDR2 from the germline V gene are SGHTA and FQGTGA. The CDR3 extends over 14 amino acids. This CDR3 reads CASSFRGGPGELFF. The DNA for the CDR3 is TGTGCCAGCAGCTTCCGAGGGGGACCCGGGGAGCTGTTTTTT.

The chain employs TRBV12-3 or TRBV12-4 and TRBJ2-7, with unresolved D. The CDR3 runs to 11 residues. The germline V and J ends were trimmed by 5 bases and 7 bases, with 9 bases remaining between them. CDR3: CASSTRLEQYF. DNA for the CDR3: TGTGCCAGCAGTACCCGGTTAGAGCAGTACTTC.

V usage is TRBV4-3 and J usage is TRBJ2-4; unclear D gene. There are 17 residues in the CDR3. The V gene lost 1 base and the J gene lost 1 base, with 14 bases spanning the gap. Germline values: CDR1 LGHNA, CDR2 YSLEER. For the CDR3, the DNA is TGCGCCAGCAGCCAAGTCGTGGCAGGTACGGCCAAAAACATTCAGTACTTC. This translates into CASSQVVAGTAKNIQYF.

Remarks on this clonotype: A read error may account for a junction end that differs from germline. The gene calls are TRBV10-3 and TRBJ2-5; D ambiguous. The DNA end lines up better with TRBJ2-7; the J call may be wrong. This CDR3 comprises 14 residues. Germline CDR1 and CDR2: ENHRY and SYGVKD. In DNA form, the CDR3 reads TGTGCCATCAGGGAGTCGACAAGGACCTACGAGCAGTACTTC. Translating gives CAIRESTRTYEQYF.

The genes are TRBV7-7 and TRBJ2-5; no reliable D call. There are 15 residues in the CDR3. V shed 4 bases and J shed 5 bases, with 17 bases lying between them. CDR1 is SSHAT, CDR2 FNYEAQ, per germline (reference sequence). CDR3: CASSSFSGRWETQYF. Written as DNA, the CDR3 is TGTGCCAGCAGCTCTTTCTCCGGGCGGTGGGAGACCCAGTACTTC.

This chain connects TRBV21-1 to TRBJ2-5; the listed D gene, TRBD1, was not tested against the DNA. TRBV21-1 is marked as a pseudogene. The CDR3 spans 13 residues. The CDR3 nucleotides read TGTGACCTAAAGGACAGAGCCCGAGAGACCCAGTACTTC. Translating gives CDLKDRARETQYF.

The chain couples TRBV20-1 to TRBJ2-3; 11 nucleotides match TRBD2. This CDR3 is built from 14 residues. Germline V gene data show CDR1 as DFQATT and CDR2 as SNEGSKA (reference sequence). V lost 6 bases, J lost 6 bases, and 8 bases stayed unmatched. The CDR3 DNA sequence: TGCAGTGCCAGAACTAGCGGGGGTTGGGATACGCAGTATTTT. This encodes CSARTSGGWDTQYF.

This clonotype appeared a single time. The chain is built from TRBV6-5 and TRBJ2-2, with a tentative D call TRBD1 (6 bases). The CDR3 consists of 14 residues. CDR1 is MNHEY and CDR2 is SVGAGI in the germline V gene. V was shortened by 6 bases and J by 3 bases, with 11 bases between the two germline ends. This CDR3 reads CASRPGQYTGELFF. The CDR3 bases are TGTGCCAGCAGACCTGGACAGTACACCGGGGAGCTGTTTTTT.

The chain carries TRBV18 and TRBJ1-5; unclear D gene. This CDR3 contains 14 residues. Germline loops: CDR1 KGHSH, CDR2 LQKENI. V lost 5 bases to trimming and J lost 0 bases, with 8 bases between them. CDR3 in DNA: TGTGCCAGCTCAGAAGTACATAGCAATCAGCCCCAGCATTTT. It yields the protein CASSEVHSNQPQHF. Filled out from reference TRBV18 and TRBJ1-5, the complete variable domain reads NAGVMQNPRHLVRRRGQEARLRCSPMKGHSHVYWYRQLPEEGLKFMVYLQKENIIDESGMPKERFSAEFPKEGPSILRIQQVVRGDSAAYFCASSEVHSNQPQHFGDGTRLSIL.

The chain employs TRBV7-9 and TRBJ1-1; no firm D call. Germline V gene sequence: CDR1 SEHNR, CDR2 FQNEAQ (reference sequence). V dropped 2 bases and J dropped 5 bases, with 9 bases sitting between them. The CDR3 covers 13 residues. CDR3 nucleotides: TGTGCCAGCAGCTTATCTGGTCCGACTGAAGCTTTCTTT. It is translated as CASSLSGPTEAFF.

Only a few counts were recorded for this clonotype. The rearrangement links TRBV6-1 to TRBJ2-5; TRBD1 matches at 11 bases. The J call may be mistaken, given a closer DNA end match to TRBJ2-7. Germline assignment: CDR1 MNHNS and CDR2 SASEGT. The CDR3 is 15 amino acids. The CDR3 DNA is TGTGCCAGCAGTGCCCCGGGACAGGGGGGCGACGAGCAGTACTTC. Encoded protein: CASSAPGQGGDEQYF.

The V call is TRBV5-1, the J call TRBJ1-5; no clear D. This CDR3 spans 13 amino acids. The ends were cut back, 8 bases at V and 0 bases at J, with 9 bases in the middle. Germline CDR1 SGHRS, CDR2 YFSETQ. The CDR3 region is CASALDSNQPQHF. CDR3 sequence (DNA): TGCGCCAGTGCATTAGATAGCAATCAGCCCCAGCATTTT.

V usage is TRBV12-3 or TRBV12-4 and J usage is TRBJ2-3; D could derive from TRBD1 or TRBD2 (7 bases each). This CDR3 comprises 15 residues. V dropped 6 bases and J dropped 4 bases, with 17 bases sitting between them. The DNA for the CDR3 is TGTGCCAGCAGCCAGGGGGGGAAGTCAGCAGATACGCAGTATTTT. Encoded protein: CASSQGGKSADTQYF.

The chain links TRBV9 to TRBJ2-7; TRBD2 is a possible D gene (7 bases). CDR1 SGDLS and CDR2 YYNGEE come from the germline V gene. The CDR3 runs 15 residues. Trimming left V 0 bases short and J 4 bases short, with 14 bases between. The CDR3 DNA reads TGTGCCAGCAGCGTAGAGGGAGGGGGGTTGTACGAGCAGTACTTC. This codes for CASSVEGGGLYEQYF.

This clonotype was found a few times. The genes are TRBV9 and TRBJ2-3, with 7 bases matching TRBD1. The CDR3 length is 16 residues. The V gene end was trimmed by 0 bases and the J gene end by 5 bases; junction bases not matched to a gene: 9. In germline, CDR1 is SGDLS, CDR2 YYNGEE. The CDR3 protein is CASSVVPGGYLDTQYF. The CDR3 DNA reads as TGTGCCAGCAGCGTAGTTCCAGGGGGATACTTAGATACGCAGTATTTT.

The J gene is TRBJ2-7, the V gene TRBV3-1; 8 bases are shared with TRBD1. Trimming removed 3 bases from V and 2 bases from J; junction bases left unmatched: 6. Germline V CDR1 and CDR2: LGHDT, YNNKEL (reference sequence). The CDR3 covers 15 residues. CDR3 sequence reads: CASSQKEGQAYEQYF. CDR3 nucleotides: TGTGCCAGCAGCCAGAAGGAGGGACAGGCCTACGAGCAGTACTTC.

This chain uses TRBV18 with TRBJ1-1; D not certain. Germline assignment: CDR1 KGHSH and CDR2 LQKENI. CDR3 length equals 15 residues. V lost 2 bases to trimming and J lost 1 base, with 11 bases between them. CDR3 amino acids: CASSPYSLENTEAFF. CDR3 nucleotide sequence: TGTGCCAGCTCACCATATTCTCTCGAGAACACTGAAGCTTTCTTT.